The rows below give T cell receptor beta chains drawn from one sample of a study of CD4+ T cells in melanoma. Here immunoSEQ multiplex PCR was the method, and the copy in TCRdb shows in-frame clones only, minus some. Of about 55,000 clones listed, approximately 70% are singletons. Specimen: tumor tissue. The origin of the receptors is a human donor with melanoma. CDR3s include the opening cysteine and the closing phenylalanine or tryptophan. D genes are given only for firm matches. Clone size, where shown, is once, few, many, or a class for clones that have expanded.

>15|TRBV28|-|TRBJ2-1|TRBD1
CASRTAGQGNNEQFF
TGTGCCAGCAGAACCGCGGGACAGGGGAACAATGAGCAGTTCTTC
>12|TRBV18|many|TRBJ2-5|-
CASSPSQETQYF
TGTGCCAGCTCACCATCCCAAGAGACCCAGTACTTC
>16|TRBV7-9|-|TRBJ1-3|-
CASSTDSPGAGNTIYF
TGTGCCAGCAGCACGGACAGCCCAGGCGCTGGAAACACCATATATTTT
>15|TRBV21-1|-|TRBJ2-7|-
CASSARRQGTYEQYF
TGTGCCAGCAGCGCACGCAGACAGGGCACCTACGAGCAGTACTTC
>12|TRBV7-8|-|TRBJ1-1|-
CASSHEGTEAFF
TGTGCCAGCAGTCACGAGGGCACTGAAGCTTTCTTT
>14|TRBV9|few|TRBJ2-7|TRBD1
CASSGSQGIGEQYF
TGTGCCAGCAGCGGGTCACAGGGGATCGGCGAGCAGTACTTC
>15|TRBV4-3|-|TRBJ1-5|-
CASSQTAISNQPQHF
TGCGCCAGCAGCCAGACAGCTATTAGCAATCAGCCCCAGCATTTT
>14|TRBV6-1|-|TRBJ2-2|-
CASNFPADTGELFF
TGTGCCAGCAATTTCCCAGCCGACACCGGGGAGCTGTTTTTT
>15|TRBV19|few|TRBJ2-3|TRBD2
CASRAASGGADTQYF
TGTGCCAGTAGGGCCGCTAGCGGGGGTGCGGATACGCAGTATTTT
>14|TRBV27|-|TRBJ2-7|-
CASSPVDIHYEQYF
TGTGCCAGCAGCCCCGTGGACATTCACTACGAGCAGTACTTC
>14|TRBV6-5|few|TRBJ2-7|TRBD1
CASSYSTGSFEQYF
TGTGCCAGCAGTTACTCGACAGGGTCCTTCGAGCAGTACTTC
>14|TRBV23-1|many|TRBJ2-5|-
CASSHPRGKETQYF
TGCGCCAGCAGTCACCCCAGGGGCAAAGAGACCCAGTACTTC
>11|TRBV12-5|-|TRBJ2-7|-
CASGYRDEQYF
TGTGCTAGTGGTTACAGGGACGAGCAGTACTTC
>13|TRBV7-9|-|TRBJ1-2|-
CASIGSSYYGYTF
TGTGCCAGCATAGGTTCCTCTTACTATGGCTACACCTTC
>15|TRBV7-2|-|TRBJ2-3|-
CASSLAGVTAGAQYF
TGTGCCAGCAGCTTAGCGGGGGTCACGGCTGGGGCGCAGTATTTT
>17|TRBV7-9|few|TRBJ1-2|TRBD1
CASSSNTLRTGNYGYTF
TGTGCCAGCAGCTCCAACACACTTCGGACAGGGAACTATGGCTACACCTTC
>15|TRBV5-4|-|TRBJ2-1|-
CASSFRGYSYNEQFF
TGTGCCAGCAGCTTTAGGGGGTATTCCTACAATGAGCAGTTCTTC
>16|TRBV7-9|-|TRBJ1-2|-
CASSLGDSEAFYGYTF
TGTGCCAGCAGCTTGGGGGATTCCGAGGCGTTCTATGGCTACACCTTC
>13|TRBV5-6|-|TRBJ1-1|-
CASSLTGGTEAFF
TGTGCCAGCAGCTTAACGGGAGGCACTGAAGCTTTCTTT
>14|TRBV19|large|TRBJ1-1|-
CASSRRQENTEAFF
TGTGCCAGTAGTAGGAGACAGGAGAACACTGAAGCTTTCTTT
>15|TRBV5-4|few|TRBJ2-4|-
CASSLDLEILNIQYF
TGTGCCAGCAGCCTGGATCTCGAGATCCTAAACATTCAGTACTTC
>15|TRBV5-8|-|TRBJ1-5|TRBD1
CASSLTGESNQPQHF
TGTGCCAGCAGCTTAACAGGGGAATCAAATCAGCCCCAGCATTTT
>15|TRBV2|-|TRBJ2-7|-
CASSEIIGRAYEQYF
TGTGCCAGCAGTGAAATCATAGGGAGAGCCTACGAGCAGTACTTC
>17|TRBV4-2|-|TRBJ1-5|-
CASSQGGAEMGNQPQHF
TGTGCCAGCAGCCAAGGGGGAGCAGAGATGGGCAATCAGCCCCAGCATTTT
>12|TRBV11-2|-|TRBJ2-7|-
CASSRGVGEQYF
TGCGCCAGCAGCCGAGGGGTAGGAGAGCAGTACTTC
>16|TRBV28|once|TRBJ1-4|-
CASSLISQDLNEKLFF
TGTGCCAGCAGTTTGATTTCCCAGGACCTGAATGAAAAACTGTTTTTT
>10|TRBV29-1|-|TRBJ2-1|-
CSAQGYEQFF
TGCAGCGCCCAGGGTTACGAGCAGTTCTTC
>12|TRBV13|-|TRBJ1-1|-
CASSLSDTEAFF
TGTGCCAGCAGCTTATCCGACACTGAAGCTTTCTTT
>15|TRBV27|once|TRBJ1-2|TRBD1
CASSRRDRGDYGYTF
TGTGCCAGCAGCCGCCGGGACAGGGGTGACTATGGCTACACCTTC
>14|TRBV2|once|TRBJ2-7|-
CASTPDVAGYEQYF
TGTGCCAGCACGCCCGACGTTGCCGGCTACGAGCAGTACTTC
>12|TRBV28|-|TRBJ1-2|-
CASSQGGYGYTF
TGTGCCAGCAGTCAGGGTGGTTATGGCTACACCTTC
>11|TRBV5-1|-|TRBJ2-5|-
CASSLGGTQYF
TGCGCCAGCAGCTTGGGGGGGACCCAGTACTTC
>14|TRBV19|-|TRBJ2-7|TRBD1
CASSRDRRAYEQYF
TGTGCCAGTAGTCGGGACAGGAGGGCGTACGAGCAGTACTTC
>14|TRBV5-1|once|TRBJ1-6|TRBD1
CASRSGTGNSPLHF
TGCGCCAGCAGATCCGGGACAGGGAATTCACCCCTCCACTTT